The 3 T cell receptor beta chains listed next were all sequenced from one sample in a study of T cell responses to AZD1222 COVID-19 vaccine. Clones were sequenced by immunoSEQ multiplex PCR, and TCRdb holds only the in-frame ones, with some missing. The sample has 100,000 to 150,000 clones; about 90% are singletons. The material sequenced was peripheral blood, taken on day 0 of MenACWY control vaccination. The receptors stem from an adult in good health.

The count of this clone is one. V is TRBV5-6 and J is TRBJ1-2; TRBD1 is a possible D gene (5 bases). The CDR3 length is 13 residues. V was trimmed by 0 bases and J by 2 bases, leaving 5 bases between them. Germline assignment: CDR1 SGHDT and CDR2 YYEEEE. The CDR3 sequence: CASSLDRNYGYTF. CDR3 nucleotides: TGTGCCAGCAGCTTGGACAGGAACTATGGCTACACCTTC.

The CDR3 sequence: CASSLYDEKLFF. DNA for the CDR3: TGTGCCAGCAGTTTATACGATGAAAAACTGTTTTTT. This rearrangement joins TRBV28 to TRBJ1-4; no clear D. This CDR3 has 12 residues. V shed 1 base and J shed 6 bases, with 3 bases lying between them. Germline CDR1 reads MDHEN; CDR2 reads SYDVKM.

The chain recombines TRBV10-1 with TRBJ1-2, with D hard to call. From germline, CDR1 is WNHNN and CDR2 SYGVQD (reference sequence). V was clipped by 6 bases and J by 7 bases, with 18 bases between them. The CDR3 covers 14 residues. CDR3 DNA: TGCGCCAGCAGCTCGGACGGGTACTACTCTGGCTACACCTTC. Encoded protein: CASSSDGYYSGYTF.